This TCR beta chain was documented in a study of OX40 agonist ivuxolimab in advanced cancers. In terms of the full investigation: Ivuxolimab, which targeted the costimulatory receptor OX40 (CD134), was an agonistic, fully human IgG2 monoclonal antibody. Intravenous ivuxolimab was administered to patients every 2 weeks at six dose levels: 0.01, 0.1, 0.3, 1.5, 3 and 10 mg/kg. Among the approximately 54 dose-escalation patients, roughly 20 had hepatocellular carcinoma, some 15 melanoma, 9 renal cell carcinoma and 9 head and neck cancer. A male proportion of roughly 80% and a mean age of around 60 years, ranging from about 20 to 85, were recorded for the dose-escalation cohort. Patients were allowed to have had prior anti-PD-1, anti-PD-L1 or anti-CTLA-4 therapy, and approximately 40% of the dose-escalation patients had previously received checkpoint inhibitors. Partial responses occurred in three dose-escalation patients, of whom one had hepatocellular carcinoma and two had cutaneous melanoma. Peripheral TCRbeta sequencing aimed to test whether ivuxolimab altered TCR sequence diversity and caused clonal T-cell expansion. The paper describes the monotherapy dose-escalation part (N of about 47 patients) of the phase I trial of ivuxolimab. Beyond this particular receptor, the publication reports: After ivuxolimab, CD8+ T cells had more expanded clones than CD4+ T cells on average. Which antigens the clonally expanded peripheral T cells were specific for was not determined. Clonal expansion of both CD4+ and CD8+ blood T cells was observed from baseline to week 6 at doses 0.1 to 3.0 mg/kg. Low levels of normalized T-cell clonal expansion were also shown by some nonresponding patients. In partial responders in the 0.1-3.0 mg/kg groups, normalized peripheral clonal expansion was found to be among the lowest, especially among CD8+ T cells.

For sequencing of the TCRbeta CDR3 region, genomic DNA was extracted from the sorted cells. The immunoSEQ Assay was used for sequencing of TCRbeta CDR3 regions. The source is immuneACCESS, and TCRdb retained only in-frame sequences with V and J called. Part of the clones is not carried over; for the studies checked, unresolved V genes explain less than half of this, and the remainder is unexplained. In all, the sample holds around 50,000 clones, and around 86% of those were seen once. The ten largest clones capture more than 1.5% of the sample. As to this clone: What antigen it recognizes has not been identified. No qualities accompany the bases; no much larger clone lies one base away.

Patients with a history of autoimmune disease or receiving systemic immunosuppression were excluded from the trial. Peripheral blood for TCR sequencing was collected from all dose cohorts at baseline, on cycle 4 day 1, and on cycle 7 day 1. Samples were obtained from an open-label, multicenter, first-in-human phase I dose-escalation trial of ivuxolimab. Adults with locally advanced or metastatic melanoma, renal cell, hepatocellular, or head and neck squamous cell carcinoma were enrolled in the trial. Before TCR sequencing, CD4+ T cells and CD8+ T cells from peripheral blood were sorted into separate populations. Here the sequenced sample was CD4+ or CD8+ T cells sorted from blood, taken in a trial of the OX40 agonist ivuxolimab. The sequence came from an adult with an advanced solid tumor such as melanoma, head and neck, liver or kidney cancer.

The CDR3 protein: CASSFGGQGTYEQYF. The sequenced DNA: TGTGCCAGCAGTTTCGGGGGACAGGGTACCTACGAGCAGTACTTC. The sequence is built from TRBV27 and TRBJ2-7; 9 bases in the middle match TRBD1. Its CDR3 holds 15 amino acids, cysteine through phenylalanine. This entry keeps only the CDR3 DNA: 45 bases, framed from base 1. CDR1 is given as MNHEY and CDR2 as SMNVEV, both from the germline V gene (reference sequence). V trim: 3 bases; J trim: 2 bases; unmatched bases: 5.